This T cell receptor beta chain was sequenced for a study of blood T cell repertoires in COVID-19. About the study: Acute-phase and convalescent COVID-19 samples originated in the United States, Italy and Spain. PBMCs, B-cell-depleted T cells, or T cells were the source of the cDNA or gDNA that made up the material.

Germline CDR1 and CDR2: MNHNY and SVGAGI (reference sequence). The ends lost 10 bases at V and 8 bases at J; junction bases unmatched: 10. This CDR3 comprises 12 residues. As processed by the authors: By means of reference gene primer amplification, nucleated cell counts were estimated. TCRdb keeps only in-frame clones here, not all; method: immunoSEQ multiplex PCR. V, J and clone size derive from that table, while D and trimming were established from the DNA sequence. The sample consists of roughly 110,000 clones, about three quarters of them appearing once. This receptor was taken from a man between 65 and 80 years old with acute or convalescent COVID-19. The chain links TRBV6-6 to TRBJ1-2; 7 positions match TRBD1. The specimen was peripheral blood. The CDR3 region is CAIDRAEAGYTF. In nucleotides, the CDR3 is TGTGCCATTGACAGGGCTGAGGCCGGCTACACCTTC.